This T cell receptor (beta chain) was observed in a study of T cell responses to AZD1222 COVID-19 vaccine. General observations from the study: Regions 160-218 and 743-854 held dominance among vaccine-associated CD4 TCRs, which spanned spike. Reports indicate that nearly half of spike-specific TCRs are directed at unmutated variant regions.

Germline V gene lookup returns CDR1 LGHNA and CDR2 YNFKEQ. The CDR3 is made up of 18 amino acids. Trimming removed 0 bases from V and 1 base from J; junction bases left unmatched: 8. Only in-frame clones appear in the TCRdb table, and some are missing; sequencing was by immunoSEQ multiplex PCR. The profile shows more than 140,000 clones, roughly 93% of them singletons. In regard to this clone: What it recognizes is unknown.

This receptor was identified in an adult in good health. The input for sequencing was peripheral blood, taken on day 0 of MenACWY control vaccination. The gene calls are TRBV4-2 and TRBJ1-3; the match to TRBD1 covers 8 bases. CDR3 nucleotides: TGTGCCAGCAGCCAAGATCCGGTGACAGGGGATTCTGGAAACACCATATATTTT. As protein: CASSQDPVTGDSGNTIYF.